One TCR beta chain is described in this entry. Its antigen has not been determined. The input lacks base qualities; no much larger clone sits a single base away. CDR1 and CDR2 were assigned from the germline V gene (reference sequence) as LGHDT and YNNKEL. The CDR3 numbers 20 residues from cysteine through phenylalanine. Kept here is only the CDR3 DNA, which spans 60 bases and is read in frame from base 1. V is clipped by 0 bases and J by 0 bases, and the sequence between their germline boundaries is 21 bases long. Participants in the prospective study were enrolled through a virtual design, were aged about 18 to 90 years, and lived in fewer than 30 United States geographic areas. In the prospective study, participants were assigned to cohorts based on the clinical history participants reported in a screening survey and a study questionnaire. In the prospective study, mobile phlebotomists collected whole blood, serum and a nasopharyngeal or oropharyngeal swab from each participant. Participants in the prospective study had the option to provide additional blood draws and questionnaires over a roughly 2-month period. Blood samples from the prospective study were shipped frozen or at room temperature prior to DNA extraction.

This record belongs to a study of blood T cell repertoires in COVID-19 (dated by TCRdb to about 2020). In the study overall: The collaborator samples originated in the United States, Italy and Spain and spanned the acute and convalescent phases of COVID-19. Samples came from the ongoing ImmuneRACE study (first 160 participants) plus 1,254 subjects from 6 global collaborators. Sample metadata almost always included a de-identified subject ID, COVID-19 status, age in years and sex. Where HLA class I and class II types were available, the types were taken from metadata supplied by the sample provider, not from assay-based typing. The prospective study material was composed of cDNA or gDNA derived from T cells, B-cell-depleted T cells, or PBMCs. The repertoires were released in a freely available public database meant as a resource for research on the immune response to SARS-CoV-2. Subjects who had been exposed to COVID-19, were actively infected with it, or had recovered from it provided the deeply sampled blood TCRbeta repertoires that made up the dataset. What the work shows at the level of the full study, not this receptor alone: How much clinical and demographic metadata was included differed by source and by participant, and the metadata was provided uncurated.

TCRbeta CDR3 regions were amplified from genomic DNA using the immunoSEQ Assay, a bias-controlled multiplex PCR. The authors' pipeline ran thus. The number of nucleated cells in each sample was estimated by amplification of reference gene primers within the assay. To quantify the absolute abundance of each unique TCRbeta CDR3 rearrangement, sequence reads were collapsed and filtered. For each sample, productive Simpson clonality was calculated as the square root of Simpson's diversity index over productive rearrangements. Drawn from immuneACCESS, this table holds only the in-frame rearrangements with V and J called that TCRdb kept. Clones are partly lost; checked studies trace under half to an unresolved V gene and leave the rest unexplained. The DNA was the basis for D and trimming; V, J and clone size are from that table. Within this sample are 200,000 or so clones, with 89% of them counted one time only. The ten largest clonotypes hold over 2% of the sample.

This sequence was found in a woman in her forties with acute COVID-19. The rearranged chain carries TRBV3-1 (or the pseudogene TRBV3-2) and TRBJ1-5; confidence is insufficient to name the D gene. The specimen sequenced was PBMCs or T cells enriched from blood (not recorded which). The CDR3 corresponds to CASSQEPKRLIIGSNQPQHF. The sequenced DNA: TGTGCCAGCAGCCAAGAACCAAAGCGACTGATCATAGGTAGCAATCAGCCCCAGCATTTT.